The 25 T cell receptor beta chains below all came from one sample that was sequenced in a study of T-cell reconstitution after alpha-beta-depleted transplantation in children. TCRbeta library preparation incorporated unique molecular identifiers. MiXCR, run by TCRdb on the PCR reads, gives a single entry per CDR3 protein. The repertoire consists of approximately 15,000 distinct CDR3 sequences, with 9.5% to 15% occurring once and the leading ten covering approximately 70%. Sequencing was performed on PBMCs, mostly from graft donor cells, taken 180 days after TCRalphabeta/CD19-depleted stem cell transplant. The source of these receptors is a boy under two years old who had a stem cell transplant for Wiskott-Aldrich syndrome, so the T cells may come from the graft donor.

This clonotype appeared once. The chain carries TRBV5-1 and TRBJ1-4; TRBD1 agrees at 8 bases. The CDR3 runs to 16 residues. The germline CDR1 and CDR2 sequences are SGHRS and YFSETQ. V gave up 0 bases and J gave up 7 bases; unmatched junction bases: 8. For the CDR3, the DNA is TGCGCCAGCAGCTTGGGTCTATGGACAGGGAGTGAAAAACTGTTTTTT. Translating gives CASSLGLWTGSEKLFF.

This clonotype occurred a few times. The chain has TRBV3-1 and TRBJ2-7; 8 nucleotides match TRBD1. The V segment lost 3 bases and the J segment 3 bases; nucleotides outside the gene matches: 1. CDR3 length: 13 residues. Per germline, CDR1 LGHDT and CDR2 YNNKEL (reference sequence). The CDR3, as DNA: TGTGCCAGCAGCCAGGGACAGGACTACGAGCAGTACTTC. The encoded protein is CASSQGQDYEQYF.

This clonotype was detected many times. The J gene is TRBJ2-1, the V gene TRBV3-1, with 9 bases that match TRBD2. Germline values: CDR1 LGHDT, CDR2 YNNKEL (reference sequence). This CDR3 region has 16 residues. Trimming cost V 0 bases and J 0 bases; bases outside gene matches: 0. Here the CDR3 reads CASSQDSGSSYNEQFF. As DNA, the CDR3 is TGTGCCAGCAGCCAAGATAGCGGGAGCTCCTACAATGAGCAGTTCTTC.

The sample holds many counts of this clonotype. This sequence joins TRBV12-3 or TRBV12-4 and TRBJ2-1; 7 bases are shared with TRBD2. The CDR3 spans 14 residues. Trimming cost V 6 bases and J 9 bases; bases outside gene matches: 11. The CDR3: CASRVQGEGGEQFF. CDR3 bases: TGTGCCAGCAGGGTACAAGGGGAGGGAGGTGAGCAGTTCTTC.

This clonotype was seen ten or more times. The chain carries TRBV3-1 and TRBJ2-1, with TRBD2 matching over 9 bases. The CDR3 runs to 16 residues. Unmatched junction bases numbered 10, after V lost 4 bases and J lost 6 bases. Germline-derived CDR1 and CDR2 are LGHDT and YNNKEL (reference sequence). CDR3 sequence: CASSRGISGRLNEQFF. The DNA of the CDR3 is TGTGCCAGCAGCCGGGGGATTAGCGGGAGACTCAATGAGCAGTTCTTC.

This clonotype came up many times. J is TRBJ2-1 and V is TRBV5-1; no definite D call. The CDR3 extends over 13 amino acids. Germline CDR1 and CDR2: SGHRS and YFSETQ. V lost 0 bases, J lost 6 bases, and 7 bases lay in between. CDR3 loop: CASSLEISNEQFF. The CDR3 nucleotides read TGCGCCAGCAGCTTGGAGATCTCCAATGAGCAGTTCTTC.

The chain is built from TRBV7-9 and TRBJ1-1, with D hard to call. Germline assignment: CDR1 SEHNR and CDR2 FQNEAQ (reference sequence). Trimming removed 8 bases from V and 1 base from J, with 20 bases in between. The CDR3 covers 16 residues. The DNA for the CDR3 is TGTGCCAGCGACCGGATTAAGTTGGGCGAGAACACTGAAGCTTTCTTT. Its protein is CASDRIKLGENTEAFF. The full variable domain, its missing parts supplied by reference TRBV7-9 and TRBJ1-1, is DTGVSQNPRHKITKRGQNVTFRCDPISEHNRLYWYRQTLGQGPEFLTYFQNEAQLEKSRLLSDRFSAERPKGSFSTLEIQRTEQGDSAMYLCASDRIKLGENTEAFFGQGTRLTVV.

V and J are TRBV6-5 and TRBJ1-2, with 7 bases aligning to TRBD1. J lost 2 bases, V lost 6 bases, and 9 bases had no gene match. The CDR3 runs 15 residues. Germline V CDR1 and CDR2: MNHEY, SVGAGI. CDR3: CASRGDVGGNYGYTF. DNA for the CDR3: TGTGCCAGCAGGGGGGACGTAGGGGGCAACTATGGCTACACCTTC.

This clonotype was found many times. The rearrangement joins TRBV29-1 to TRBJ2-5; 11 nucleotides match TRBD1. The CDR3 loop spans 17 amino acids. The V gene's germline CDR1 is SQVTM and CDR2 ANQGSEA. J lost 7 bases, V lost 0 bases, and 13 bases had no gene match. The CDR3 nucleotides read TGCAGCGTTGAAGAAAGGCGTTCGGGACAGGGGGGTCGGACCCAGTACTTC. This gives the protein CSVEERRSGQGGRTQYF.

This clonotype was detected many times. Just one base apart from a much larger clone, this may be a read error. The J gene is TRBJ2-6, the V gene TRBV5-1; tentatively, D is TRBD1 (5 bases). The length of the CDR3 is 18 residues. CDR1 is SGHRS, CDR2 YFSETQ, per germline. The CDR3 nucleotides are TGCGCCAGCAGCTTGACGGTAGGGTTAGGCTCTGGGGCCAACGGCCTGACTTTC. Encoded protein: CASSLTVGLGSGANGLTF.

A remark on this clonotype: This clone may be a read error of a much larger clone one base away. V and J are TRBV7-8 and TRBJ1-1, with D hard to call. Germline V gives CDR1 SGHVS, CDR2 FQNEAQ. This CDR3 has 15 amino acids. The CDR3: CASSHLSGLNTGAFF. CDR3 nucleotide sequence: TGTGCCAGCAGCCACTTGAGTGGACTGAACACTGGAGCTTTCTTT.

This clonotype has ten or more counts. The gene calls are TRBV7-2 and TRBJ2-7; D is unresolved. CDR1 is SGHTA, CDR2 FQGNSA, per germline. V lost 5 bases to trimming and J lost 5 bases, with 7 bases between them. The CDR3 spans 11 residues. CDR3: CASSHSHEQYF. The CDR3, as DNA: TGTGCCAGCAGCCATAGCCACGAGCAGTACTTC.

This clonotype was detected only a few times. V and J are TRBV5-6 and TRBJ2-1, with 10 positions matching TRBD2. CDR1 SGHDT and CDR2 YYEEEE come from the germline V gene. The CDR3 sequence is 13 residues long. V shed 3 bases, J shed 15 bases, and the junction held 9 bases outside the gene matches. CDR3 nucleotide sequence: TGTGCCAGCAGCTGGAGCGGGAGGGCCCACCCGTTCTTC. This codes for CASSWSGRAHPFF.

This clonotype was counted a few times. The chain recombines TRBV6-5 with TRBJ2-3, with D unclear. V gave up 5 bases and J gave up 2 bases, with 20 bases separating them. Germline CDR1 is MNHEY and CDR2 is SVGAGI. The CDR3 runs 17 residues. CDR3 sequence reads: CASSTPHRLPNTDTQYF. The CDR3 bases are TGTGCCAGCAGTACCCCCCATAGACTCCCTAACACAGATACGCAGTATTTT.

This clonotype was recorded many times. The chain joins TRBV11-2 to TRBJ1-1; D not certain. Germline V gene data show CDR1 as SGHAT and CDR2 as FQNNGV. The CDR3 is 15 residues long. V shed 2 bases and J shed 0 bases, with 10 bases lying between them. The chain's CDR3 is CASSLSSAMNTEAFF. CDR3 bases: TGTGCCAGCAGCTTATCTTCAGCCATGAACACTGAAGCTTTCTTT. Full variable domain (outside the CDR3, taken from reference TRBV11-2 and TRBJ1-1): EAGVAQSPRYKIIEKRQSVAFWCNPISGHATLYWYQQILGQGPKLLIQFQNNGVVDDSQLPKDRFSAERLKGVDSTLKIQPAKLEDSAVYLCASSLSSAMNTEAFFGQGTRLTVV.

This clonotype was detected only a few times. V gene TRBV5-4 combines with J gene TRBJ2-5; TRBD2 agrees at 9 bases. CDR1 SGHNT and CDR2 YYREEE come from the germline V gene (reference sequence). With 3 bases clipped from V and 5 bases from J, the junction kept 5 bases outside the gene matches. There are 14 residues in the CDR3. The CDR3 nucleotides are TGTGCCAGCAGCTGGGGGACTAGCATGGAGACCCAGTACTTC. Protein: CASSWGTSMETQYF.

This chain connects TRBV10-3 to TRBJ1-2; TRBD1 might be the D (6 bases). V dropped 5 bases and J dropped 2 bases, with 9 bases sitting between them. Germline loops: CDR1 ENHRY, CDR2 SYGVKD. The CDR3 has 13 amino acids. Here the CDR3 reads CAISPDRNYGYTF. The CDR3 DNA sequence: TGTGCCATCAGTCCCGACAGGAACTATGGCTACACCTTC.

This clonotype was detected many times. The rearrangement uses TRBV20-1 and TRBJ2-2, with 8 bases aligning to TRBD2. Per the germline V gene, CDR1 is DFQATT and CDR2 is SNEGSKA (reference sequence). CDR3 length: 14 amino acids. V shed 0 bases and J 5 bases; nucleotides not matched to a gene: 2. CDR3 nucleotides: TGCAGTGCTAGAGAGAGCGGGAGAACCGGGGAGCTGTTTTTT. Translating it yields CSARESGRTGELFF.

This clonotype has at least ten counts. The genes are TRBV9 and TRBJ1-1; D gene unclear. Trimming took 2 bases from V and 3 from J, leaving 14 bases between them. CDR3 length: 15 residues. The germline gives CDR1 SGDLS, CDR2 YYNGEE. For the CDR3, the DNA is TGTGCCAGCAGCGTCCCGTCGGGGAGCGACACTGAAGCTTTCTTT. Protein sequence: CASSVPSGSDTEAFF.

The table lists this clonotype with a few counts. The V gene is TRBV4-1, the J gene TRBJ1-6; D uncertain. The V end was cut by 0 bases, the J end by 5 bases, with 20 bases between. In germline, CDR1 is MGHRA, CDR2 YSYEKL. This CDR3 spans 19 amino acids. CDR3 sequence reads: CASSQDLGLLTRDNSPLHF. The CDR3 nucleotides are TGCGCCAGCAGCCAAGATCTCGGACTTTTAACTCGGGATAATTCACCCCTCCACTTT.

The chain joins TRBV11-3 to TRBJ2-5, with a possible D match to TRBD2 (5 bases). Trimming took off 6 bases at V and 6 bases at J, with 14 bases between the two ends. Germline values: CDR1 SGHNT, CDR2 YENEEA. This CDR3 comprises 13 residues. The CDR3 bases are TGTGCCAGCAGAAGACTACCCTGGAAGACCCAGTACTTC. Translated: CASRRLPWKTQYF.

The sample holds many counts of this clonotype. The chain has TRBV4-3 and TRBJ1-1; D is perhaps TRBD1 (5 bases). V was trimmed by 0 bases and J by 13 bases, leaving 24 bases between them. The germline V gene encodes CDR1 LGHNA and CDR2 YSLEER. CDR3 size: 16 residues. The DNA for the CDR3 is TGCGCCAGCAGCCAAGATCTAGGGTTCCGGACACAAAAAGGTTTCTTT. Its translation is CASSQDLGFRTQKGFF.

This chain connects TRBV20-1 to TRBJ2-7, with D perhaps TRBD2 (6 bases). CDR3 size: 14 residues. The V and J ends lost 7 bases and 4 bases respectively, with 20 bases between them. Germline assignment: CDR1 DFQATT and CDR2 SNEGSKA (reference sequence). The CDR3 sequence is CSENLLGGGYEQYF. As DNA, the CDR3 is TGCAGTGAGAACCTATTGGGGGGTGGTTACGAGCAGTACTTC.

The chain is built from TRBV10-3 and TRBJ2-1, with TRBD2 matching over 10 bases. J lost 8 bases, V lost 11 bases, and 9 bases had no gene match. This CDR3 contains 13 residues. In germline, CDR1 is ENHRY, CDR2 SYGVKD. CDR3 coding DNA: TGTGCCTCCCTAGCGGGAGAGGGGGATGAGCAGTTCTTC. Its translation is CASLAGEGDEQFF.

As to this clonotype: It may be a read error: a sequence one base away is much more abundant. This rearrangement joins TRBV19 to TRBJ1-5, with no clear D. CDR3 length: 14 residues. Germline V gene sequence: CDR1 LNHDA, CDR2 SQIVND (reference sequence). Trimming cost V 2 bases and J 2 bases, with 7 bases left between them. The CDR3 region has the DNA TGTGCCAGTAGTATATCGCAGGGCAATCAGCCCCAGCATTTT. Its protein is CASSISQGNQPQHF.